This T cell receptor (beta chain) appears in the sequencing data of a study of blood T cell repertoires in COVID-19. Sequenced by immunoSEQ multiplex PCR; TCRdb stores in-frame clones only, minus some. Of fewer than 300,000 clones listed, roughly 85% are singletons. Living in about two dozen US areas, the participants were between about 18 and 100 years of age. Recovery meant two consecutive negative NP/OP PCR tests, professional clearance, or resolved symptoms. Trimming shortened V by 5 bases and J by 3 bases, and 10 bases separated the two germline ends. The CDR3 has 13 residues. The chain employs TRBV12-3 or TRBV12-4 and TRBJ1-1; D might be TRBD1 (6 bases). Sequences were obtained from PBMCs or T cells enriched from blood (not recorded which). This sequence originates from a woman in her twenties or thirties who had recovered from COVID-19. The chain's CDR3 is CASSRTEDTEAFF. The CDR3 nucleotides are TGTGCCAGCAGTCGGACAGAGGACACTGAAGCTTTCTTT.